These T cell receptor beta chains were read from a single sample in a study of shared clonotypes between healthy human individuals. Assay used: immunoSEQ multiplex PCR; TCRdb lists only in-frame clones, some missing. This sample has about 2 million clones; 90% to 95% occur once, and the top ten carry around 0.13%. Sequencing was carried out using naive CD4+ T cells sorted from blood. Every receptor here comes from a young man in good health. CDR3s include the opening cysteine and the closing phenylalanine or tryptophan. Each record gives: clone size, D gene, J gene, V gene, CDR3 DNA, CDR3 protein. The D gene is left open where the match is weak. Clone sizes are given selectively: once, few, many, or a class where the clone is expanded.

clone size: .; D gene: TRBD1; J gene: TRBJ2-5; V gene: TRBV11-2; CDR3 DNA: TGTGCCAGCAGCTTAGGGCACAGGGGGGATGGAGAGACCCAGTACTTC; CDR3 protein: CASSLGHRGDGETQYF
clone size: .; D gene: TRBD1; J gene: TRBJ1-1; V gene: TRBV5-4; CDR3 DNA: TGTGCCAGCAGCTTGGGGACAGGGGGCTTAAACACTGAAGCTTTCTTT; CDR3 protein: CASSLGTGGLNTEAFF
clone size: once; D gene: .; J gene: TRBJ2-5; V gene: TRBV4-1; CDR3 DNA: TGCGCCAGCAGCCAAGGTTACCAGGCCCTAGGGGAGACCCAGTACTTC; CDR3 protein: CASSQGYQALGETQYF
clone size: .; D gene: .; J gene: TRBJ2-1; V gene: TRBV7-2; CDR3 DNA: TGTGCCAGCAGCCTGCGGAGCTGGGGAGAGCAGTTCTTC; CDR3 protein: CASSLRSWGEQFF
clone size: .; D gene: TRBD2; J gene: TRBJ2-7; V gene: TRBV6-6; CDR3 DNA: TGTGCCAGCAGTTACTCGCGGGGGAGGTTTTTAGATGAGCAGTACTTC; CDR3 protein: CASSYSRGRFLDEQYF
clone size: .; D gene: TRBD2; J gene: TRBJ2-2; V gene: TRBV5-1; CDR3 DNA: TGCGCCAGCAGCTTTGCAGGACTAGGTTTCACCGGGGAGCTGTTTTTT; CDR3 protein: CASSFAGLGFTGELFF
clone size: .; D gene: .; J gene: TRBJ1-1; V gene: TRBV30; CDR3 DNA: TGTGCCTGGAGTAGGGGGTCTATTGGCACTGAAGCTTTCTTT; CDR3 protein: CAWSRGSIGTEAFF
clone size: .; D gene: TRBD2; J gene: TRBJ2-3; V gene: TRBV6-4; CDR3 DNA: TGTGCCAGCAGTGTGGCGGGGGGGCAGACAGATACGCAGTATTTT; CDR3 protein: CASSVAGGQTDTQYF
clone size: few; D gene: .; J gene: TRBJ2-5; V gene: TRBV20-1; CDR3 DNA: TGCAGTGCTAGTTCCGAGACCCAGTACTTC; CDR3 protein: CSASSETQYF
clone size: .; D gene: .; J gene: TRBJ2-3; V gene: TRBV2; CDR3 DNA: TGTGCCGGCGGCAGAGATACGCAGTATTTT; CDR3 protein: CAGGRDTQYF
clone size: .; D gene: .; J gene: TRBJ1-6; V gene: TRBV7-9; CDR3 DNA: TGTGCCAGCAGCTCCGGTTCCGGGCCTTCACCCCTCCACTTT; CDR3 protein: CASSSGSGPSPLHF
clone size: .; D gene: .; J gene: TRBJ2-3; V gene: TRBV6-5; CDR3 DNA: TGTGCCAGCAGTTCATCCACAGATACGCAGTATTTT; CDR3 protein: CASSSSTDTQYF
clone size: .; D gene: TRBD1; J gene: TRBJ2-7; V gene: TRBV11-2; CDR3 DNA: TGTGCCAGCAGCCCGAGGACAGGTTTTCCCTACGAGCAGTACTTC; CDR3 protein: CASSPRTGFPYEQYF
clone size: .; D gene: .; J gene: TRBJ2-1; V gene: TRBV6-6; CDR3 DNA: TGTGCCAGCAGTTACCCCATGATATCAGGGATGGGTGAGCAGTTCTTC; CDR3 protein: CASSYPMISGMGEQFF
clone size: once; D gene: TRBD1; J gene: TRBJ2-5; V gene: TRBV30; CDR3 DNA: TGTGCCTGGACAGGGGGTCGAGAGACCCAGTACTTC; CDR3 protein: CAWTGGRETQYF
clone size: .; D gene: TRBD2; J gene: TRBJ2-2; V gene: TRBV7-6; CDR3 DNA: TGTGCCAGTTGGACTAGCGGGAGGACCGGGGAGCTGTTTTTT; CDR3 protein: CASWTSGRTGELFF
clone size: once; D gene: .; J gene: TRBJ2-7; V gene: TRBV12-5; CDR3 DNA: TGTGCTAGTGGTTTGACCCTCCCCCGACAGGCCTACCTCTACGAGCAGTACTTC; CDR3 protein: CASGLTLPRQAYLYEQYF
clone size: .; D gene: TRBD1; J gene: TRBJ2-5; V gene: TRBV6-6; CDR3 DNA: TGTGCCAGCAGTTACTCCGACAGGGGAGGAGAGACCCAGTACTTC; CDR3 protein: CASSYSDRGGETQYF